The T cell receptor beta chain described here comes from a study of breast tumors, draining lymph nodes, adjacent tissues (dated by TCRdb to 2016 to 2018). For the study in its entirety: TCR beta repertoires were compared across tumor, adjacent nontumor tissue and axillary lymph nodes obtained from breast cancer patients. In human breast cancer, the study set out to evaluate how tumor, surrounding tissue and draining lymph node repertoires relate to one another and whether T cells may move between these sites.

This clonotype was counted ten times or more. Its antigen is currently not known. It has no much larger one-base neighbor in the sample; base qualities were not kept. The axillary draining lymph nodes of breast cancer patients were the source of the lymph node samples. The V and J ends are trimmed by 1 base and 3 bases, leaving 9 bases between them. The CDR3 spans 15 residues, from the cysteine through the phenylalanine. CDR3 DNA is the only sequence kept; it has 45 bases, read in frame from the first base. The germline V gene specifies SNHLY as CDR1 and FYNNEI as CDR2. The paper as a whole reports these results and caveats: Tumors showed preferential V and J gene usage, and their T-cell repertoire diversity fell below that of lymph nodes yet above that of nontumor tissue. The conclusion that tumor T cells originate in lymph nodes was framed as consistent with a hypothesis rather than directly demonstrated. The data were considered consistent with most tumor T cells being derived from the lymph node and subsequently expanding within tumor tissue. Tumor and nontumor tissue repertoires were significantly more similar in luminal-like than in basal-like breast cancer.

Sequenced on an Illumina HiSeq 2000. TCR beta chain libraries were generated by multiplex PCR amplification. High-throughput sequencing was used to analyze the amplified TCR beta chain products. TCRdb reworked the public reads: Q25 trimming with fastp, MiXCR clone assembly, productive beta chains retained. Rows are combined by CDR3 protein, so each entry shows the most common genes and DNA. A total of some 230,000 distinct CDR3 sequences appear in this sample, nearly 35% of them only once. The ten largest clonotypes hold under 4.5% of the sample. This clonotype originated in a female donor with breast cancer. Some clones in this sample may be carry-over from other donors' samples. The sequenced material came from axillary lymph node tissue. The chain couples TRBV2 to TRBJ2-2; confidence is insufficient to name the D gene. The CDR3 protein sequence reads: CASSEVGAHTGELFF. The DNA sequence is TGTGCCAGCAGTGAAGTAGGAGCGCACACCGGGGAGCTGTTTTTT.